Listed below are T cell receptor beta chains from one sample, sequenced in a study of blood T cell repertoires in COVID-19. Sequenced by immunoSEQ multiplex PCR; TCRdb stores in-frame clones only, minus some. The repertoire holds about 210,000 clones, with 84% as singletons. The sample taken for sequencing was peripheral blood. The receptors here all came from a middle-aged man with active or convalescent COVID-19. Both conserved end residues are part of each CDR3. The D gene is left open where the match is weak. Clone size, where shown, is once, few, many, or a class for clones that have expanded.

TRBJ2-3	TRBD1	.	TRBV5-1	TGCGCCAGCAGCCGAACCCGGGGGACAGGAGCCACAGATACGCAGTATTTT	CASSRTRGTGATDTQYF
TRBJ1-2	.	.	TRBV7-9	TGTGCCAGCAGCTTAGAGGCAGGGAAGGGCTACACCTTC	CASSLEAGKGYTF
TRBJ1-6	TRBD1	few	TRBV5-6	TGTGCCAGCCGACAGGGGTATAATTCACCCCTCCACTTT	CASRQGYNSPLHF
TRBJ2-1	.	few	TRBV5-6	TGTGCCAGCTTGCGAGGGACATCCTCCTACAATGAGCAGTTCTTC	CASLRGTSSYNEQFF
TRBJ1-6	.	once	TRBV7-8	TGTGCCAGCAGCTTATTCCTAGCGGGACACAATCGGGAAAAACCCCTCCACTTT	CASSLFLAGHNREKPLHF
TRBJ2-5	.	.	TRBV14	TGTGCCAGCAGCCAACTTTCCTACCAAGAGACCCAGTACTTC	CASSQLSYQETQYF
TRBJ1-1	.	.	TRBV2	TGTGCCAGCAGTGATGACAGCGGGACTGAAGCTTTCTTT	CASSDDSGTEAFF
TRBJ1-2	TRBD1	.	TRBV6-5	TGTGCCAGCAGCCCCGGGACAGGGACGAACTATGGCTACACCTTC	CASSPGTGTNYGYTF
TRBJ2-5	TRBD1	.	TRBV28	TGTGCCAGCAGCTACCTACTCACCGGGACAGGGGGCTTTGGGACCCAGTACTTC	CASSYLLTGTGGFGTQYF
TRBJ2-1	.	once	TRBV3-1/TRBV3-2	TGTGCCAGCAGCTTAGCAATGAGCTCCTACAATGAGCAGTTCTTC	CASSLAMSSYNEQFF
TRBJ1-2	TRBD1	.	TRBV18	TGTGCCAGCTCACCACAGGGGGCGAATGGCTACACCTTC	CASSPQGANGYTF
TRBJ2-3	.	.	TRBV5-1	TGCGCCAGCAGCCCCGGGACACTCACAGATACGCAGTATTTT	CASSPGTLTDTQYF
TRBJ2-3	TRBD1	.	TRBV2	TGTGCCAGCAAGGGACAGGGGGTTCTCGGCACGCAGTATTTT	CASKGQGVLGTQYF
TRBJ1-1	.	.	TRBV15	TGTGCCACCAGCAGAGGGCTGACAGGGAACACTGAAGCTTTCTTT	CATSRGLTGNTEAFF
TRBJ1-5	.	.	TRBV18	TGTGCCAGCTCACTGCAGGGTTCCGTTCAGCCCCAGCATTTT	CASSLQGSVQPQHF
TRBJ2-7	TRBD2	.	TRBV4-3	TGCGCCAGCAGCCAAACAACGGGACTAGCGCTCTACGAGCAGTACTTC	CASSQTTGLALYEQYF
TRBJ1-4	.	once	TRBV7-2	TGTGCCAGCAGCTTTTACAGGGACGAAAAACTGTTTTTT	CASSFYRDEKLFF
TRBJ2-5	TRBD2	.	TRBV6-2/TRBV6-3	TGTGCCAGCAGTTTAGGACTAGCAGTCTCCCAGTACTTC	CASSLGLAVSQYF
TRBJ2-7	.	.	TRBV11-3	TGTGCCAGCGCGGGACCGGAGGCCTCCTACGAGCAGTACTTC	CASAGPEASYEQYF
TRBJ1-1	.	once	TRBV5-1	TGCGCCAGCAGCTTGGATACAGGGAACACTGAAGCTTTCTTT	CASSLDTGNTEAFF
TRBJ2-3	TRBD1	.	TRBV6-5	TGTGCCAGCACGCACAGGGGGGATTTGCATACGCAGTATTTT	CASTHRGDLHTQYF
TRBJ2-1	TRBD2	.	TRBV5-1	TGCGCCAGCAGCACTGGACTAGTGCATGAGCAGTTCTTC	CASSTGLVHEQFF
TRBJ1-4	.	.	TRBV19	TGTGCCAGTACCTCACTCCGGGAAAAACTGTTTTTT	CASTSLREKLFF
TRBJ2-2	TRBD2	few	TRBV24-1	TGTGCCACCAGTGACACGCGGGGAGCGGGGGGGAACACCGGGGAGCTGTTTTTT	CATSDTRGAGGNTGELFF
TRBJ2-1	.	.	TRBV10-3	TGTGCCATCAGTGATCACGTGAGCTCCTACAATGAGCAGTTCTTC	CAISDHVSSYNEQFF
TRBJ2-2	TRBD2	once	TRBV4-2	TGTGCCAGCAGCCAAGATGCTGGGAGGAGCGGGGGGACGAACACCGGGGAGCTGTTTTTT	CASSQDAGRSGGTNTGELFF
TRBJ2-7	.	once	TRBV5-6	TGTGCCAGCAGCTCGGATTTGACAGGACCCCGCTACGAGCAGTACTTC	CASSSDLTGPRYEQYF
TRBJ1-1	.	.	TRBV5-1	TGCGCCAGCTCCAGGGGAAGGGACACTGAAGCTTTCTTT	CASSRGRDTEAFF
TRBJ2-3	.	.	TRBV28	TGTGCCAGCAGTTCGCCGGGTGGCCCCGATACGCAGTATTTT	CASSSPGGPDTQYF
TRBJ1-4	TRBD1	once	TRBV19	TGTGCCAGTAGCGATCAGGGGGGTAGAGGTGAAAAACTGTTTTTT	CASSDQGGRGEKLFF
TRBJ2-1	TRBD2	.	TRBV18	TGTGCCAGCTCACCCCAGTCTCTAGCGGGAGGGTCCTACAATGAGCAGTTCTTC	CASSPQSLAGGSYNEQFF
TRBJ2-4	.	.	TRBV9	TGTGCCAGCAGCGTAGATCCAGGGAACATTCAGTACTTC	CASSVDPGNIQYF
TRBJ2-2	TRBD1	.	TRBV5-1	TGCGCCAGCAGCATCGAACCGGGACAGGGTATGTCCGGGGAGCTGTTTTTT	CASSIEPGQGMSGELFF
TRBJ1-2	TRBD1	.	TRBV19	TGTGCCAGTAGTAGCCGACAGGGGTGGGGCTACACCTTC	CASSSRQGWGYTF
TRBJ2-2	TRBD2	.	TRBV15	TGTGCCACCAGCAGAGGCCTAGCGGGAGGTACCGGGGAGCTGTTTTTT	CATSRGLAGGTGELFF
TRBJ2-1	TRBD2	.	TRBV4-2	TGTGCCAGCAGCGTACGACTAGCGGGCTCCTACAATGAGCAGTTCTTC	CASSVRLAGSYNEQFF
TRBJ1-5	TRBD1	.	TRBV19	TGTGCCAGAATAGGACAGGGGCTACATCAGCCCCAGCATTTT	CARIGQGLHQPQHF
TRBJ1-2	.	.	TRBV18	TGTGCCAGCTCACCCAGTTCCTTCCGGACGGGGGGCTATGGCTACACCTTC	CASSPSSFRTGGYGYTF
TRBJ1-2	.	.	TRBV6-2/TRBV6-3	TGTGCCAGCAGTTCAGGCTCTAACTATGGCTACACCTTC	CASSSGSNYGYTF
TRBJ1-3	.	.	TRBV13	TGTGCCAGCAGCCGGAGCGAAGGAAACACCATATATTTT	CASSRSEGNTIYF
TRBJ1-5	.	.	TRBV28	TGTGCCAGCAGTAAAGGACAGTTCCCTCCCAATCAGCCCCAGCATTTT	CASSKGQFPPNQPQHF
TRBJ1-2	.	.	TRBV6-5	TGTGCCAGCAGTTACGGGGGAGGGGGATACTATGGCTACACCTTC	CASSYGGGGYYGYTF
TRBJ1-1	TRBD1	.	TRBV2	TGTGCCGGGGGGACAGGGCCCGGGGGAGCTTTCTTT	CAGGTGPGGAFF
TRBJ2-3	TRBD2	.	TRBV18	TGTGCCAGCTCACCCTCGGGGGGAGGCACAGATACGCAGTATTTT	CASSPSGGGTDTQYF
TRBJ2-4	TRBD1	.	TRBV28	TGTGCCAGCAGGGCGACAGGGATGGCCAAAAACATTCAGTACTTC	CASRATGMAKNIQYF
TRBJ2-1	TRBD1	.	TRBV10-3	TGTGCCATCCGGTCCCCCGGGACAGGGGTCGAGCAGTTCTTC	CAIRSPGTGVEQFF
TRBJ2-3	.	once	TRBV5-1	TGCGCCAGCAGCTCATACAACCAGGGTCTGTCAGATACGCAGTATTTT	CASSSYNQGLSDTQYF
TRBJ2-3	.	.	TRBV4-1	TGCGCCAGCAGCCCACCCCAGGCAGGGTTAGGGGATACGCAGTATTTT	CASSPPQAGLGDTQYF
TRBJ2-2	.	.	TRBV19	TGTGCCAGTCCAGGGGATAACACCGGGGAGCTGTTTTTT	CASPGDNTGELFF
TRBJ1-2	TRBD1	.	TRBV28	TGTGCCAGCAGGGTACTACAGGGGAACTATGGCTACACCTTC	CASRVLQGNYGYTF
TRBJ1-2	.	.	TRBV28	TGTGCCAGCAGTTTATCCCGTTATGGCTACACCTTC	CASSLSRYGYTF
TRBJ1-2	TRBD1	.	TRBV5-4	TGTGCCAGCAGCCAACGGGACAGAGGAAACTATGGCTACACCTTC	CASSQRDRGNYGYTF